What follows describes a single T cell receptor (beta chain). Its antigen specificity is not known. It has no much larger one-base neighbor in the sample; base qualities were not kept. The source of the sample is a study of blood T cell repertoires in COVID-19 (dated by TCRdb to 2020 to 2022). For the study in its entirety: Samples from collaborators originated in the United States, Italy and Spain and spanned both the acute and convalescent phases of COVID-19. The dataset comprised deeply sampled blood TCRbeta repertoires from subjects exposed to, actively infected with, or recovered from COVID-19. Where available, HLA class I and class II types were obtained from metadata supplied by the sample provider rather than from assay-based typing. Samples were obtained from the ongoing ImmuneRACE study (first 160 participants) and from 950 to 1,500 subjects provided by 6 global collaborators. A freely available public database, intended as a resource for researchers studying the immune response to SARS-CoV-2, is where the repertoires were released. A de-identified subject ID, COVID-19 status, age in years and sex were almost always included in the sample metadata. The prospective study material was composed of cDNA or gDNA derived from T cells, B-cell-depleted T cells, or PBMCs. Overall results and qualifications from the work: Clinical and demographic metadata were provided uncurated, with the amount varying by source and participant.

The immunoSEQ Assay, a bias-controlled multiplex PCR, was used to amplify TCRbeta CDR3 regions from genomic DNA. The source study handled its data this way. The number of nucleated cells in each sample was estimated from the amplification of reference gene primers within the assay. To quantify the absolute abundance of each unique TCRbeta CDR3 rearrangement, sequence reads were collapsed and filtered. For each sample, productive Simpson clonality was calculated by taking the square root of Simpson's diversity index across productive rearrangements. TCRdb took this table from immuneACCESS and kept in-frame rearrangements with V and J called. Such tables lack part of the clones; where checked against another copy, unresolved V genes explain under half of the gap, and the rest is unexplained. The V and J calls and clone size were taken over from that table, and D and trimming were inferred from the DNA. Across this sample there are 300,000 to 350,000 clones, with over 80% seen only once. The ten biggest clones cover nearly 6.5% of the sample.

One collaborating source in Seattle enrolled patients while the patients were actively infected and followed the patients over time throughout the course of disease. Each collaborating institution followed its own protocols to collect whole blood in K2EDTA tubes. Collaborator samples were shipped for TCRbeta analysis as frozen whole blood, isolated PBMCs, or DNA extracted from either sample type. V trim: 7 bases; J trim: 5 bases; unmatched bases: 13. Including cysteine and phenylalanine, the CDR3 has 15 amino acids. Of the read, only the CDR3 DNA is kept; its 45 bases are in frame from base 1. CDR1 MDHEN and CDR2 SYDVKM are derived from the germline V gene.

The sequence is built from TRBV28 and TRBJ1-2; TRBD1 fits 7 bases in the junction. This TCR was recovered from a woman in her 50s with COVID-19, enrolled during active disease. Specimen: peripheral blood. The encoded CDR3 is CASKIPGQSFYGYTF. The DNA reads as follows: TGTGCCAGCAAGATCCCGGGACAGTCTTTTTATGGCTACACCTTC.